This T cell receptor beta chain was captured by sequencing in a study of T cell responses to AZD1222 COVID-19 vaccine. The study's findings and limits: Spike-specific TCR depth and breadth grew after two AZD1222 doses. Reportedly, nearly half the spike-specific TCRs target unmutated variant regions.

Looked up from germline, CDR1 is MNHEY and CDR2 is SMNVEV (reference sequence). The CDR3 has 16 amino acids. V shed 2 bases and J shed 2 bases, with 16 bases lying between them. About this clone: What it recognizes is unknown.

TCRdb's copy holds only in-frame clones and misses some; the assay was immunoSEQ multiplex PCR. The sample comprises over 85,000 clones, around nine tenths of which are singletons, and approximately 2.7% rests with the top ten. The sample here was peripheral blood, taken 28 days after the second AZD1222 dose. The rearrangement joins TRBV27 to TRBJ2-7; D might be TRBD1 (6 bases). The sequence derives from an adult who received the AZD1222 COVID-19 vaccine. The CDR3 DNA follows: TGTGCCAGCAGTTTAGAGACCAACAGGGCTCCCTACGAGCAGTACTTC. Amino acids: CASSLETNRAPYEQYF.